This T cell receptor (beta chain) was captured in a study of T cells expressing NK-cell markers. Background on the study: Underlying the TCR beta repertoires were sorted CD3+CD56+NKG2C+, CD3+CD56+NKG2C- and CD3+CD56-NKG2C+ T cells.

Looked up from germline, CDR1 is SNHLY and CDR2 is FYNNEI. CDR3 length: 11 amino acids. Study-wide results and caveats: The CD3+CD56-NKG2C+ fraction of several donors was likewise dominated by these clonotypes. The study did not resolve the HCMV specificity of expanded NKG2C+ T cell clones.

What made the TCR beta cDNA was 5'RACE template switching with UMIs. From its re-call of the 5' RACE reads, TCRdb lists each CDR3 protein once, without DNA. In all, the sample yields a few hundred thousand distinct CDR3 sequences. Of note for this clonotype: Its specificity is unknown.

This TCR was sampled from a man aged 18 to 69 in good health. This chain joins TRBV2 and TRBJ2-4. The sample taken for sequencing was blood T cells: a sorted CD56 or NKG2C T cell subset, CD4+ or CD8+ T cells, or bulk PBMC T cells (not recorded which). CDR3: CASSASTIRYF.